The 30 T cell receptor beta chains in this list originate from one sample, sequenced in a study of sequential checkpoint blockade in melanoma. Noted treatment: randomized to nivolumab then ipilimumab (arm A) or the reverse (arm B). TCRdb keeps only in-frame clones here, not all; method: immunoSEQ multiplex PCR. The sample shows 1,500 to 2,000 clones, around a fifth of them seen only once. The material sequenced was tumor tissue (inferred from file names), taken from a patient given nivolumab and ipilimumab in sequence. The receptors here all came from a human donor with melanoma.

By share of the sample, this clone is medium-sized. The chain joins TRBV6-8 to TRBJ2-1, with 11 bases matching TRBD2. CDR1 MNHGY and CDR2 SAAAGT come from the germline V gene. Losses at the gene ends were 6 bases for V and 12 bases for J; bases not matched to a gene: 13. The CDR3 totals 15 residues. Here the CDR3 reads CASRPGLAGTVGQFF. For the CDR3, the DNA is TGTGCCAGCAGACCAGGACTAGCGGGCACAGTGGGGCAGTTCTTC.

The rearrangement uses TRBV5-1 and TRBJ1-1, with D hard to call. The V end lost 0 bases, the J end lost 1 base, and 10 bases lay between the germline ends. The germline gives CDR1 SGHRS, CDR2 YFSETQ. The CDR3 consists of 15 residues. CDR3 nucleotides: TGCGCCAGCAGCTTGGGTTTTGGGGAGAACACTGAAGCTTTCTTT. Translated: CASSLGFGENTEAFF.

In its sample, this clone ranks as medium-sized. V gene TRBV11-3 combines with J gene TRBJ2-5; tentatively, D is TRBD1 (5 bases). This CDR3 region has 14 residues. Trimming took off 3 bases at V and 1 base at J, with 9 bases between the two ends. Per germline, CDR1 SGHNT and CDR2 YENEEA. The CDR3 region has the DNA TGTGCCAGCAGCTTCCAGGGATCCCAAGAGACCCAGTACTTC. Translating it yields CASSFQGSQETQYF.

The chain carries TRBV29-1 and TRBJ2-7; TRBD2 matches 9 bases. This CDR3 has 14 amino acids. Germline assignment: CDR1 SQVTM and CDR2 ANQGSEA. The V and J ends lost 6 bases and 1 base, in that order; junction bases with no gene match: 7. CDR3 loop: CSVLGSGSSYEQYF. The CDR3 bases are TGCAGCGTCCTCGGTAGCGGGAGTTCCTACGAGCAGTACTTC.

This clone came up a few times. This chain joins TRBV9 and TRBJ1-6; TRBD1 might be the D (5 bases). With 5 bases removed from V and 7 bases from J, the gap between germline ends came to 13 bases. Germline CDR1 is SGDLS and CDR2 is YYNGEE. The CDR3 runs 14 residues. The CDR3 region is CASRSGTGNSPLHF. In DNA form, the CDR3 reads TGTGCCAGCAGGTCCGGGACGGGGAATTCACCCCTCCACTTT.

This clone rates as medium-sized. CDR3 in DNA: TGTGCCAGCAGCTTCGCCGGGACGGATAGCTATGGCTACACCTTC. Translation: CASSFAGTDSYGYTF. The V gene is TRBV11-3, the J gene TRBJ1-2, with a weak D call TRBD1 (5 bases). Trimming pared 3 bases from V and 4 bases from J, leaving 15 bases between. The germline gives CDR1 SGHNT, CDR2 YENEEA. The CDR3 is made up of 15 amino acids.

V and J are TRBV6-8 and TRBJ2-7, with D tentatively TRBD2 (6 bases). This CDR3 spans 14 amino acids. The V gene's germline CDR1 is MNHGY and CDR2 SAAAGT. V lost 6 bases to trimming and J lost 5 bases, with 17 bases between them. The CDR3 DNA reads as TGTGCCAGCAGGGGGTGGGGGGACCATCACGAGCAGTACTTC. This codes for CASRGWGDHHEQYF.

This clone is medium-sized within its sample. The genes are TRBV11-3 and TRBJ1-6; no clear D gene. Germline V lookup: CDR1 SGHNT, CDR2 YENEEA. The V gene lost 3 bases and the J gene lost 3 bases, with 9 bases spanning the gap. CDR3 length: 15 residues. The CDR3 is CASSLQAGYNSPLHF. CDR3 nucleotides: TGTGCCAGCAGCTTGCAAGCCGGCTATAATTCACCCCTCCACTTT. The variable domain in full, completed from reference TRBV11-3 and TRBJ1-6, reads EAGVVQSPRYKIIEKKQPVAFWCNPISGHNTLYWYLQNLGQGPELLIRYENEEAVDDSQLPKDRFSAERLKGVDSTLKIQPAELGDSAVYLCASSLQAGYNSPLHFGNGTRLTVT.

This chain connects TRBV28 to TRBJ2-7; D ambiguous. V gave up 4 bases and J gave up 0 bases, with 4 bases separating them. Per the germline V gene, CDR1 is MDHEN and CDR2 is SYDVKM. This CDR3 contains 12 residues. CDR3: CASSSNSYEQYF. CDR3 nucleotide sequence: TGTGCCAGCAGTTCCAACTCCTACGAGCAGTACTTC.

Judged by abundance, this clone is medium-sized. This chain connects TRBV11-3 to TRBJ1-1, with no clear D. Germline V CDR1 and CDR2: SGHNT, YENEEA. V shed 1 base and J shed 1 base, with 10 bases lying between them. The CDR3 length is 15 residues. Here the CDR3 reads CASSLGSIQNTEAFF. CDR3 nucleotides: TGTGCCAGCAGCTTAGGGAGCATTCAGAACACTGAAGCTTTCTTT.

This clone was seen more than once but under ten times. The genes are TRBV28 and TRBJ1-4; D gene ambiguous. Germline loops: CDR1 MDHEN, CDR2 SYDVKM. The CDR3 length is 15 residues. V lost 3 bases to trimming and J lost 4 bases, with 12 bases between them. Written as DNA, the CDR3 is TGTGCCAGCAGTTTCGGGCAGGCGATTAATGAAAAACTGTTTTTT. This codes for CASSFGQAINEKLFF.

The gene calls are TRBV5-1 and TRBJ2-7; the match to TRBD1 covers 9 bases. Germline V gene data show CDR1 as SGHRS and CDR2 as YFSETQ. The CDR3 contains 17 residues. V trimming: 1 base; J trimming: 2 bases; junction bases outside the gene matches: 10. The CDR3 region has the DNA TGCGCCAGCAGCTTGCTACGCGGACAGGGGCTGACCTACGAGCAGTACTTC. Amino acids: CASSLLRGQGLTYEQYF. Complete variable domain (other parts from reference TRBV5-1 and TRBJ2-7): KAGVTQTPRYLIKTRGQQVTLSCSPISGHRSVSWYQQTPGQGLQFLFEYFSETQRNKGNFPGRFSGRQFSNSRSEMNVSTLELGDSALYLCASSLLRGQGLTYEQYFGPGTRLTVT.

Relative to its sample, this clone is medium-sized. V is TRBV11-3 and J is TRBJ2-5; D could derive from TRBD1 or TRBD2 (5 bases each). Germline V gene lookup returns CDR1 SGHNT and CDR2 YENEEA. V lost 3 bases and J 5 bases, leaving 16 bases between the germline ends. CDR3 length: 15 residues. In nucleotides, the CDR3 is TGTGCCAGCAGCTTGGGGCAGGTTTGGGGGGAGACCCAGTACTTC. Translation gives CASSLGQVWGETQYF. Full variable domain (remainder filled in from reference TRBV11-3 and TRBJ2-5): EAGVVQSPRYKIIEKKQPVAFWCNPISGHNTLYWYLQNLGQGPELLIRYENEEAVDDSQLPKDRFSAERLKGVDSTLKIQPAELGDSAVYLCASSLGQVWGETQYFGPGTRLLVL.

Here the CDR3 reads CASTGVVRTDTQYF. The CDR3 coding sequence is TGTGCCAGCACCGGGGTGGTCCGCACAGATACGCAGTATTTT. The chain recombines TRBV6-8 with TRBJ2-3; D possibly corresponds to TRBD2 (5 bases). This CDR3 has 14 amino acids. The germline gives CDR1 MNHGY, CDR2 SAAAGT. V shed 7 bases and J shed 1 base, with 12 bases lying between them.

This clone was detected a few times. The chain couples TRBV12-5 to TRBJ1-2; D not certain. From germline, CDR1 is LGHNT and CDR2 FRNRAP. The CDR3 sequence is 14 residues long. CDR3 sequence: CASTPAWAGYGYTF. The CDR3 DNA reads as TGTGCCAGCACCCCGGCCTGGGCCGGCTATGGCTACACCTTC.

This clone was counted a few times. The chain links TRBV6-8 to TRBJ1-3; D gene uncertain. Germline loops: CDR1 MNHGY, CDR2 SAAAGT. V lost 5 bases, J lost 4 bases, and 6 bases lay in between. The CDR3 is 12 residues long. In nucleotides, the CDR3 is TGTGCCAGCAGTCAGTCGGGAAACACCATATATTTT. It codes for CASSQSGNTIYF.

In its sample, this clone ranks as medium-sized (0.01 to 0.1%). The chain couples TRBV11-3 to TRBJ2-3; 13 bases map to TRBD2. Germline V gene data show CDR1 as SGHNT and CDR2 as YENEEA. Germline trimming cut 6 bases from V and 2 bases from J; bases unmatched to any gene: 5. The CDR3 spans 16 residues. The CDR3: CASSRGLAGSTDTQYF. In nucleotides, the CDR3 is TGTGCCAGCAGTCGGGGACTAGCGGGGTCCACAGATACGCAGTATTTT. Full variable domain (missing parts from reference TRBV11-3 and TRBJ2-3): EAGVVQSPRYKIIEKKQPVAFWCNPISGHNTLYWYLQNLGQGPELLIRYENEEAVDDSQLPKDRFSAERLKGVDSTLKIQPAELGDSAVYLCASSRGLAGSTDTQYFGPGTRLTVL.

J is TRBJ1-1 and V is TRBV5-1; no firm D call. The V gene lost 6 bases and the J gene lost 1 base, with 19 bases spanning the gap. This CDR3 has 16 amino acids. CDR1 is SGHRS and CDR2 is YFSETQ in the germline V gene. CDR3: CASNNTQPKANTEAFF. The CDR3 DNA is TGCGCCAGCAACAATACTCAACCCAAGGCGAACACTGAAGCTTTCTTT.

This clone rates as medium-sized. This chain links TRBV11-3 with TRBJ2-1; 13 bases match TRBD2. CDR1 is SGHNT, CDR2 YENEEA, per germline. The CDR3 is 18 residues long. Trimming at V came to 2 bases and at J to 6 bases, leaving 10 bases not matched to a gene. CDR3 region: CASSLWVFWTSGGNEQFF. The CDR3 DNA reads as TGTGCCAGCAGCTTATGGGTATTTTGGACTAGCGGGGGCAATGAGCAGTTCTTC.

This clone is judged medium-sized. The V and J genes are TRBV11-3 and TRBJ1-1, with 8 bases that match TRBD1. The J segment lost 1 base and the V segment lost 5 bases, leaving 6 bases of the junction unmatched. Germline V gene lookup returns CDR1 SGHNT and CDR2 YENEEA. The CDR3 contains 15 residues. This CDR3 reads CASSPRTGTNTEAFF. The CDR3 nucleotides read TGTGCCAGCAGCCCCAGGACAGGGACGAACACTGAAGCTTTCTTT. Based on the CDR3 plus reference TRBV11-3 and TRBJ1-1, the full variable domain is EAGVVQSPRYKIIEKKQPVAFWCNPISGHNTLYWYLQNLGQGPELLIRYENEEAVDDSQLPKDRFSAERLKGVDSTLKIQPAELGDSAVYLCASSPRTGTNTEAFFGQGTRLTVV.

Judged by abundance, this clone is medium-sized. The gene calls are TRBV9 and TRBJ1-4; D ambiguous. The CDR3 is 14 residues long. The germline CDR1 and CDR2 sequences are SGDLS and YYNGEE. The germline V and J ends were trimmed by 3 bases and 7 bases, with 13 bases remaining between them. The CDR3 here is CASSGKARREKLFF. Here the CDR3 DNA reads TGTGCCAGCAGCGGCAAAGCCAGGCGTGAAAAACTGTTTTTT.

The gene calls are TRBV14 and TRBJ1-4; perhaps TRBD1 as D (6 bases). Trimming pared 2 bases from V and 8 bases from J, leaving 15 bases between. The V gene's germline CDR1 is SGHDN and CDR2 FVKESK. The CDR3 is 15 amino acids. CDR3 in amino acids: CASSQLQGPGEKLFF. In DNA form, the CDR3 reads TGTGCCAGCAGCCAATTACAGGGCCCGGGGGAAAAACTGTTTTTT.

This sequence joins TRBV6-8 and TRBJ2-1; 8 bases are a match to TRBD2. The germline CDR1 and CDR2 sequences are MNHGY and SAAAGT. The CDR3 extends over 16 amino acids. V shed 10 bases and J 8 bases; nucleotides not matched to a gene: 19. The CDR3 region has the DNA TGTGCCACCCAGAAGACTTCGGGACTAGTCTTCCATGAGCAGTTCTTC. It encodes CATQKTSGLVFHEQFF.

The chain recombines TRBV6-8 with TRBJ2-3; possible D gene TRBD1, 6 bases. Germline lookup yields CDR1 MNHGY and CDR2 SAAAGT. V dropped 4 bases and J dropped 0 bases, with 11 bases sitting between them. CDR3 length: 15 amino acids. The CDR3 coding sequence is TGTGCCAGCAGTTTCACAGGGATCAGCACAGATACGCAGTATTTT. Its protein is CASSFTGISTDTQYF.

By share, this clone counts as medium-sized. V usage is TRBV11-3 and J usage is TRBJ1-4; D not certain. CDR1 and CDR2 (germline): SGHNT, YENEEA. CDR3 length: 15 residues. V was trimmed by 7 bases and J by 5 bases, leaving 17 bases between them. CDR3 region: CASTPRGQSNEKLFF. In DNA form, the CDR3 reads TGTGCCAGCACCCCCCGCGGGCAGTCGAATGAAAAACTGTTTTTT.

This clone is medium-sized (0.01 to 0.1%) within its sample. V gene TRBV11-3 combines with J gene TRBJ2-7; possible D gene TRBD2, 6 bases. With 1 base removed from V and 1 base from J, the gap between germline ends came to 14 bases. Germline CDR1 reads SGHNT; CDR2 reads YENEEA. This CDR3 region has 16 residues. The CDR3 spells CASSLGQGTGSYEQYF. CDR3 nucleotides: TGTGCCAGCAGCTTAGGGCAAGGGACTGGTTCCTACGAGCAGTACTTC.

In this sample, this clone is medium-sized. The J gene is TRBJ1-4, the V gene TRBV11-3; D might be TRBD1 (5 bases). V lost 5 bases to trimming and J lost 1 base, with 11 bases between them. The germline CDR1 and CDR2 sequences are SGHNT and YENEEA. This CDR3 has 15 amino acids. The CDR3 is CASSPSGGTNEKLFF. The CDR3 DNA reads TGTGCCAGCAGCCCCAGCGGGGGAACTAATGAAAAACTGTTTTTT.

This rearrangement joins TRBV6-8 to TRBJ2-7, with a possible D match to TRBD2 (5 bases). Trimming removed 7 bases at V and 6 bases at J, with 13 bases between. The CDR3 runs to 12 residues. Germline values: CDR1 MNHGY, CDR2 SAAAGT. CDR3 amino acids: CASIGRESEQYF. CDR3 coding DNA: TGTGCCAGCATAGGAAGGGAGTCCGAGCAGTACTTC.

This clone has more than one count but fewer than ten. The V and J genes are TRBV14 and TRBJ2-2; weak D call: TRBD1 (6 bases). The CDR3 consists of 18 residues. V was cut by 4 bases and J by 0 bases, with 18 bases left in between. Per the germline V gene, CDR1 is SGHDN and CDR2 is FVKESK. CDR3 DNA sequence: TGTGCCAGCAGCCGAAGACAGGTTAAGTCGGCGAACACCGGGGAGCTGTTTTTT. Its translation: CASSRRQVKSANTGELFF.

CDR3 nucleotides: TGTGCCAGTAGGATTTTGACAGGGCGAACAATCACTGAAGCTTTCTTT. As protein: CASRILTGRTITEAFF. This chain uses TRBV19 with TRBJ1-1, with TRBD1 matching 7 bases. This CDR3 spans 16 amino acids. The V gene end was trimmed by 6 bases and the J gene end by 4 bases; junction bases not matched to a gene: 14. Germline V gene lookup returns CDR1 LNHDA and CDR2 SQIVND (reference sequence).